The table lists the clone carrying this TCR delta chain with a few counts. As yet, its antigen is unknown. TCRdb assigns this DNA the protein of a much larger clone, which departs from its translation at residue 14; this likely reflects a read error, and the protein shown comes from translating the DNA. TCRdb used CATT to re-call clones from the multiplex PCR reads. The sample shows 45,000 to 60,000 delta-chain clones, 1.9% of them seen only once. This specimen belongs to a study of γδ T cells in repeated Plasmodium falciparum infection. Study background: Samples were taken at baseline, before some infections, and 21 days after each. Findings of the study overall: Malian children's Vdelta2-negative repertoires appeared more expanded and less diverse than Australians'.

Flow sorting of PBMC yielded separate Vgamma9/Vdelta2+ and Vdelta2-negative gammadelta T cell populations for bulk repertoire analysis. The CDR3 has 18 residues. Trimming removed 1 base from V and 7 bases from J; junction bases left unmatched: 19. CDR1 is GEAIGNYY and CDR2 is EKD in the germline V gene. The sequenced sample consisted of gamma-delta T cells from blood. The receptor was isolated from a pool of human donors (malaria-infected and uninfected, not separated). This rearrangement joins TRDV2 to TRDJ1, with 8 positions matching TRDD3. The CDR3 is CACDTVSLGATGDAKLIF. CDR3 DNA sequence: TGTGCCTGTGACACGGTTTCACTGGGGGCTACGGGAGACGCTAAACTCATCTTT.